A selection of T cell receptor beta chains follows, all from one sample in a study of cytomegalovirus exposure and HLA in healthy donors. Libraries were prepared by immunoSEQ multiplex PCR; TCRdb keeps only in-frame clonotypes and omits some of them. The sample holds about 140,000 clones, 84% seen once. The sequencing input was PBMCs. The source is a woman aged 30 to 39 in good health and CMV-seronegative. The CDR3 runs from the conserved cysteine through the conserved F or W. Fields, in order: CDR3 length, clone size, D gene, V gene, J gene, CDR3 protein, CDR3 DNA. The D gene is left open where the match is weak. A row's size may be missing; if present it is once, few, many or a size class.

>16|-|-|TRBV7-7|TRBJ2-2
CASSLVRSSNTGELFF
TGTGCTAGCAGCTTAGTCAGGTCCTCGAACACCGGGGAGCTGTTTTTT
>13|-|-|TRBV2|TRBJ1-1
CASRIRGNSEAFF
TGTGCCAGCAGGATAAGGGGGAACTCTGAAGCTTTCTTT
>15|-|-|TRBV5-1|TRBJ2-5
CASSLDRGAGETQYF
TGCGCCAGCAGCTTGGACCGGGGGGCCGGAGAGACCCAGTACTTC
>13|-|TRBD1|TRBV29-1|TRBJ1-6
CSVAQGLGSPLHF
TGCAGCGTTGCACAGGGGCTTGGGTCACCCCTCCACTTT
>14|few|-|TRBV2|TRBJ1-5
CASSEAVGDQPQHF
TGTGCCAGCAGTGAAGCGGTCGGGGATCAGCCCCAGCATTTT
>16|-|TRBD1|TRBV7-6|TRBJ2-1
CASSQIPGQGRNEQFF
TGTGCCAGCAGCCAAATCCCGGGACAGGGGAGGAATGAGCAGTTCTTC
>13|-|TRBD1|TRBV18|TRBJ1-1
CASSQGQGTEAFF
TGTGCCAGCTCACAAGGACAGGGCACTGAAGCTTTCTTT
>13|-|-|TRBV5-4|TRBJ1-1
CASSFGRNTEAFF
TGTGCCAGCAGCTTTGGCAGGAACACTGAAGCTTTCTTT
>16|once|TRBD1|TRBV19|TRBJ1-2
CASSFRKGQGTYGYTF
TGTGCCAGTAGTTTCCGGAAAGGACAGGGAACCTATGGCTACACCTTC
>12|-|-|TRBV21-1|TRBJ1-1
CASSPRDSEAFF
TGTGCCAGCAGCCCCAGGGACAGTGAAGCTTTCTTT
>18|-|TRBD2|TRBV5-4|TRBJ2-6
CASSQRDVTYSGANVLTF
TGTGCCAGCAGCCAGCGGGACGTAACATACTCTGGGGCCAACGTCCTGACTTTC
>16|-|TRBD1|TRBV10-3|TRBJ1-1
CAILSGTGRGGTEAFF
TGTGCCATCTTATCCGGGACAGGGCGGGGAGGAACTGAAGCTTTCTTT
>13|-|-|TRBV7-9|TRBJ1-6
CASSLVRDSPLHF
TGTGCCAGCAGCTTAGTTCGGGATTCACCCCTCCACTTT
>15|-|-|TRBV15|TRBJ1-1
CATSRGTGLLAAAFF
TGTGCCACCAGCAGAGGTACCGGGTTATTAGCGGCAGCTTTCTTT
>14|-|-|TRBV9|TRBJ2-7
CASSVALGPYEQYF
TGTGCCAGCAGCGTAGCACTAGGCCCCTACGAGCAGTACTTC